These 30 T cell receptor beta chains were sequenced from one sample in a study of graft-versus-host responses after intestinal transplantation. Which antigens these TCRs recognize remains unknown. This table comes from immunoSEQ multiplex PCR, and its TCRdb copy is limited to in-frame clones, with some not included. The sample lists 130,000 to 150,000 clones; roughly 91% were seen once. The sample here was unstimulated CD4+ T cells sorted from spleen or lymph node cells, taken before intestinal transplant. All receptors come from a human donor who received an intestinal transplant.

Concerning this clone: One junction end disagrees with the germline gene, perhaps due to a read error. This chain uses TRBV7-7 with TRBJ2-1, with 7 bases that match TRBD2. The CDR3 totals 15 residues. Germline-derived CDR1 and CDR2 are SSHAT and FNYEAQ (reference sequence). CDR3 sequence (DNA): TGTGCTAGCAGCCCCCGGACTAGTCAGGTGAATGAGCAGTTCTTC. The encoded protein is CASSPRTSQVNEQFF.

The rearrangement uses TRBV6-6 and TRBJ1-1; unclear D gene. CDR1 and CDR2 from the germline V gene are MNHNY and SVGAGI (reference sequence). The CDR3 runs to 14 residues. Trimming cost V 7 bases and J 2 bases, with 14 bases left between them. CDR3 DNA sequence: TGTGCCAGCACCGTTAGAAGAACCAACACTGAAGCTTTCTTT. Amino acid sequence: CASTVRRTNTEAFF.

The gene calls are TRBV7-9 and TRBJ2-7; 8 positions match TRBD2. Trimming took 3 bases from V and 1 from J; bases not matched to a gene: 11. Germline V CDR1 and CDR2: SEHNR, FQNEAQ (reference sequence). The length of the CDR3 is 17 residues. The CDR3 loop reads CASSFVPGGRSSYEQYF. Written as DNA, the CDR3 is TGTGCCAGCAGCTTTGTGCCCGGCGGGAGGTCTTCCTACGAGCAGTACTTC.

The V call is TRBV12-5, the J call TRBJ2-7, with a possible D match to TRBD2 (6 bases). Germline lookup yields CDR1 LGHNT and CDR2 FRNRAP. CDR3 length: 13 amino acids. V was clipped by 3 bases and J by 2 bases, with 8 bases between them. The DNA for the CDR3 is TGTGCTAGTGGTTTAGGCGGGACCTACGAGCAGTACTTC. Encoded protein: CASGLGGTYEQYF. Complete variable domain (other parts from reference TRBV12-5 and TRBJ2-7): DARVTQTPRHKVTEMGQEVTMRCQPILGHNTVFWYRQTMMQGLELLAYFRNRAPLDDSGMPKDRFSAEMPDATLATLKIQPSEPRDSAVYFCASGLGGTYEQYFGPGTRLTVT.

The J gene is TRBJ2-3, the V gene TRBV5-1; tentatively, D is TRBD2 (5 bases). Trimming took off 2 bases at V and 0 bases at J, with 7 bases between the two ends. Germline V lookup: CDR1 SGHRS, CDR2 YFSETQ. The CDR3 spans 14 residues. CDR3 loop: CASSFRTSTDTQYF. CDR3 in DNA: TGCGCCAGCAGCTTCCGGACTAGCACAGATACGCAGTATTTT.

This rearrangement joins TRBV4-1 to TRBJ1-4; 10 bases align to TRBD1. Germline assignment: CDR1 MGHRA and CDR2 YSYEKL. Unmatched junction bases numbered 10, after V lost 1 base and J lost 8 bases. The CDR3 extends over 17 amino acids. DNA for the CDR3: TGCGCCAGCAGCCAAGTTCTACCCGGGACAGGGGAGGAAAAACTGTTTTTT. This sequence encodes CASSQVLPGTGEEKLFF.

The chain recombines TRBV27 with TRBJ2-1, with TRBD2 matching over 10 bases. The CDR3 consists of 15 residues. The germline V gene encodes CDR1 MNHEY and CDR2 SMNVEV (reference sequence). V gave up 3 bases and J gave up 2 bases; unmatched junction bases: 1. The CDR3 is CASSFLAGAYNEQFF. CDR3 coding DNA: TGTGCCAGCAGTTTCCTAGCGGGAGCCTACAATGAGCAGTTCTTC.

This clone occurred once. The V and J genes are TRBV5-1 and TRBJ2-3; possibly TRBD1 for D (6 bases). The CDR3 length is 15 residues. CDR1 and CDR2 (germline): SGHRS, YFSETQ. Between the trimmed V and J ends, which lost 7 bases and 0 bases, there was a span of 15 bases. CDR3 sequence reads: CASAWTDSSTDTQYF. CDR3 DNA: TGCGCCAGCGCATGGACAGACTCTAGCACAGATACGCAGTATTTT.

V is TRBV6-4 and J is TRBJ1-2; no reliable D call. The CDR3 spans 12 residues. Between the trimmed V and J ends, which lost 4 bases and 6 bases, there was a span of 9 bases. Germline CDR1 MRHNA, CDR2 SNTAGT. CDR3 region: CASSVWFDGYTF. The CDR3 DNA is TGTGCCAGCAGTGTTTGGTTTGATGGCTACACCTTC.

Comments on this clone: Sequence at one end of the junction differs from germline and may be a read error. V and J are TRBV28 and TRBJ2-7; maybe TRBD1 (5 bases). Germline V lookup: CDR1 MDHEN, CDR2 SYDVKM. This CDR3 spans 13 amino acids. The CDR3, as DNA: TGTGCCAGCAGCGCGCCGTCGTGGGGCGAGCAGTGCTTC. As protein: CASSAPSWGEQCF.

The V call is TRBV19, the J call TRBJ2-1; D perhaps matches TRBD1 (5 bases). With 6 bases removed from V and 4 bases from J, the gap between germline ends came to 16 bases. The CDR3 is made up of 15 amino acids. CDR1 LNHDA and CDR2 SQIVND come from the germline V gene (reference sequence). The CDR3 DNA sequence: TGTGCCAGTAGGGCAAGGGGTCCGGTGTACAATGAGCAGTTCTTC. It specifies CASRARGPVYNEQFF. The full variable domain, its missing parts supplied by reference TRBV19 and TRBJ2-1, is DGGITQSPKYLFRKEGQNVTLSCEQNLNHDAMYWYRQDPGQGLRLIYYSQIVNDFQKGDIAEGYSVSREKKESFPLTVTSAQKNPTAFYLCASRARGPVYNEQFFGPGTRLTVL.

This chain links TRBV6-6 with TRBJ2-2; D is unresolved. The CDR3 is 14 amino acids. Trimming shortened V by 6 bases and J by 1 base, and 9 bases separated the two germline ends. In germline, CDR1 is MNHNY, CDR2 SVGAGI (reference sequence). This CDR3 reads CASRFPGNTGELFF. CDR3 nucleotides: TGTGCCAGCAGATTTCCAGGGAACACCGGGGAGCTGTTTTTT.

In its sample, this clone was seen once. The rearrangement links TRBV6-1 to TRBJ2-6; tentative D call: TRBD2 (5 bases). Germline V lookup: CDR1 MNHNS, CDR2 SASEGT. V dropped 0 bases and J dropped 2 bases, with 8 bases sitting between them. This CDR3 comprises 16 residues. CDR3: CASSEALAAGANVLTF. For the CDR3, the DNA is TGTGCCAGCAGTGAAGCTCTAGCTGCTGGGGCCAACGTCCTGACTTTC.

Comments on this clone: A read error may account for a junction end that differs from germline. This sequence joins TRBV7-7 and TRBJ2-5; D could derive from TRBD1 or TRBD2 (5 bases each). The CDR3 consists of 17 residues. Germline assignment: CDR1 SSHAT and CDR2 FNYEAQ (reference sequence). The CDR3: CASSPKDRDLFPETQYF. In DNA, the CDR3 is TGTGCTAGCAGCCCCAAGGACCGGGACCTATTCCCGGAGACCCAGTACTTC.

The chain employs TRBV4-1 and TRBJ1-2, with D perhaps matching TRBD1 (5 bases). The CDR3 is 15 residues long. Trimming took 0 bases from V and 4 from J, leaving 12 bases between them. The V gene's germline CDR1 is MGHRA and CDR2 YSYEKL. CDR3 coding DNA: TGCGCCAGCAGCCAAGATCCGGCAGGGTCCTATGGCTACACCTTC. It codes for CASSQDPAGSYGYTF.

The V gene is TRBV19, the J gene TRBJ1-2, with TRBD1 matching 8 bases. The CDR3 is 14 residues long. The V gene's germline CDR1 is LNHDA and CDR2 SQIVND (reference sequence). The ends lost 4 bases at V and 7 bases at J; junction bases unmatched: 8. DNA for the CDR3: TGTGCCAGTAGTACCACGACAGGGGTCAGTGGCTACACCTTC. It codes for CASSTTTGVSGYTF. The full variable domain, in which reference TRBV19 and TRBJ1-2 provide the parts outside the CDR3, is DGGITQSPKYLFRKEGQNVTLSCEQNLNHDAMYWYRQDPGQGLRLIYYSQIVNDFQKGDIAEGYSVSREKKESFPLTVTSAQKNPTAFYLCASSTTTGVSGYTFGSGTRLTVV.

The chain is built from TRBV9 and TRBJ2-5; tentative D call: TRBD2 (6 bases). TRBJ2-7 matches the DNA end more closely, so the J call is doubtful. This CDR3 has 13 amino acids. The germline gives CDR1 SGDLS, CDR2 YYNGEE. The CDR3 protein is CASSVAGAYEQYF. The CDR3 DNA reads as TGTGCCAGCAGCGTAGCGGGGGCCTACGAGCAGTACTTC.

The chain combines TRBV19 with TRBJ2-7; 8 bases agree with TRBD2. In germline, CDR1 is LNHDA, CDR2 SQIVND (reference sequence). The CDR3 consists of 13 residues. J lost 6 bases, V lost 4 bases, and 5 bases had no gene match. In DNA, the CDR3 is TGTGCCAGTAGTACGACTAGCGACAGCGAGCAGTACTTC. Translation gives CASSTTSDSEQYF.

There are a few counts of this clone. The rearrangement links TRBV19 to TRBJ2-7, with D perhaps TRBD1 (5 bases). The CDR3 is 15 amino acids. The V end was cut by 3 bases, the J end by 1 base, with 13 bases between. Per germline, CDR1 LNHDA and CDR2 SQIVND (reference sequence). The CDR3 DNA reads as TGTGCCAGTAGTATGGCCGGACACTCTTCCTACGAGCAGTACTTC. Translating it yields CASSMAGHSSYEQYF.

This sequence joins TRBV28 and TRBJ1-5; D perhaps matches TRBD1 (5 bases). Germline assignment: CDR1 MDHEN and CDR2 SYDVKM. This CDR3 comprises 14 residues. Deletions cut 2 bases from V and 6 bases from J, with 11 bases between. The CDR3: CASSLSRVGQPQHF. CDR3 nucleotides: TGTGCCAGCAGTTTAAGCAGGGTTGGTCAGCCCCAGCATTTT.

The CDR3 sequence is CASSRWASNEKLFF. The CDR3 DNA sequence: TGCGCCAGCAGCCGGTGGGCCTCTAATGAAAAACTGTTTTTT. The rearrangement links TRBV5-1 to TRBJ1-4; D gene uncertain. CDR3 length: 14 residues. The V gene lost 4 bases and the J gene lost 3 bases, with 10 bases spanning the gap. Germline loops: CDR1 SGHRS, CDR2 YFSETQ. Full variable domain (rest looked up from reference TRBV5-1 and TRBJ1-4): KAGVTQTPRYLIKTRGQQVTLSCSPISGHRSVSWYQQTPGQGLQFLFEYFSETQRNKGNFPGRFSGRQFSNSRSEMNVSTLELGDSALYLCASSRWASNEKLFFGSGTQLSVL.

The chain is built from TRBV19 and TRBJ2-3, with D tentatively TRBD2 (6 bases). Deletions cut 3 bases from V and 5 bases from J, with 21 bases between. CDR1 and CDR2 (germline): LNHDA, SQIVND (reference sequence). CDR3 size: 17 residues. Here the CDR3 reads CASSIGGPDPMGDTQYF. The CDR3 coding sequence is TGTGCCAGTAGTATCGGGGGACCTGATCCCATGGGAGATACGCAGTATTTT.

The chain joins TRBV5-4 to TRBJ2-1; TRBD2 is a possible D gene (6 bases). CDR3 length equals 14 residues. Germline assignment: CDR1 SGHNT and CDR2 YYREEE (reference sequence). V was cut by 1 base and J by 5 bases, with 10 bases left in between. The CDR3 nucleotides are TGTGCCAGCAGCTTGTCTAGCGCGGACAATGAGCAGTTCTTC. Translation gives CASSLSSADNEQFF.

This sequence joins TRBV7-2 and TRBJ2-1, with TRBD2 matching 8 bases. Germline V lookup: CDR1 SGHTA, CDR2 FQGNSA. CDR3 size: 15 residues. Trimming removed 1 base from V and 6 bases from J; junction bases left unmatched: 5. CDR3 sequence reads: CASSLVGTSVNEQFF. The CDR3 DNA sequence: TGTGCCAGCAGCTTAGTGGGGACTAGTGTCAATGAGCAGTTCTTC.

The chain joins TRBV28 to TRBJ2-6; maybe TRBD1 (6 bases). CDR3 length: 16 amino acids. Trimming shortened V by 6 bases and J by 1 base, and 13 bases separated the two germline ends. Germline V CDR1 and CDR2: MDHEN, SYDVKM. The CDR3 sequence is CASRPPTGSGANVLTF. The CDR3, as DNA: TGTGCCAGCAGACCCCCGACAGGTTCTGGGGCCAACGTCCTGACTTTC.

The chain uses TRBV6-6 and TRBJ2-7, with TRBD2 identical over 8 bases. The CDR3 has 16 amino acids. V was clipped by 4 bases and J by 7 bases; unmatched bases: 15. Per germline, CDR1 MNHNY and CDR2 SVGAGI (reference sequence). CDR3 sequence (DNA): TGTGCCAGCAGTTTTGGTAGCGGGATGCAGGGGAGTGAGCAGTACTTC. Its translation is CASSFGSGMQGSEQYF.

The V and J genes are TRBV15 and TRBJ1-5; maybe TRBD1 (5 bases). From germline, CDR1 is LNHNV and CDR2 YYDKDF (reference sequence). CDR3 length equals 16 residues. The V and J ends lost 1 base and 6 bases respectively, with 16 bases between them. CDR3 residues: CATSRGQSVTRQPQHF. CDR3 nucleotides: TGTGCCACCAGCAGAGGACAGTCAGTCACCCGTCAGCCCCAGCATTTT.

V usage is TRBV19 and J usage is TRBJ2-3; the D gene is possibly TRBD1 (5 bases). V lost 9 bases to trimming and J lost 6 bases, with 10 bases between them. This CDR3 is 11 amino acids long. Germline V CDR1 and CDR2: LNHDA, SQIVND (reference sequence). The CDR3 spells CASRSGDTQYF. The CDR3 DNA reads TGTGCCAGCAGGTCAGGGGATACGCAGTATTTT.

The chain couples TRBV7-3 to TRBJ2-1; no firm D call. CDR1 and CDR2 from the germline V gene are SGHTA and FQGTGA. Trimming removed 5 bases at V and 8 bases at J, with 13 bases between. The CDR3 totals 13 residues. CDR3 residues: CASSPLVPYEQFF. In nucleotides, the CDR3 is TGTGCCAGCAGCCCCCTAGTTCCCTATGAGCAGTTCTTC.

The chain joins TRBV5-1 to TRBJ2-5; TRBD2 aligns across 13 bases. This CDR3 has 17 residues. Trimming cost V 6 bases and J 5 bases; bases outside gene matches: 13. Germline lookup yields CDR1 SGHRS and CDR2 YFSETQ. The CDR3 loop is CASTLLATSGRKETQYF. The CDR3 DNA reads as TGCGCCAGCACCCTCCTGGCGACTAGCGGGAGGAAGGAGACCCAGTACTTC.